Shown below are 11 T cell receptor beta chains from a single sample sequenced in a study of breast tumors, draining lymph nodes, adjacent tissues. Breast cancer patients provided tissue from their axillary draining lymph nodes. TCRdb itself ran the multiplex PCR reads through MiXCR, one entry per CDR3 protein. The sample holds 150,000 to 250,000 distinct CDR3 sequences, roughly 31% seen once. The specimen sequenced was axillary lymph node tissue. The receptors stem from a female donor with breast cancer. Some clones in this sample may be carry-over from other donors' samples.

This clonotype was counted at least ten times. CDR3 protein: CSAFSGAGTGQNTDTQYF. The CDR3 DNA follows: TGCAGTGCTTTTAGTGGTGCCGGGACAGGGCAGAACACAGATACGCAGTATTTT. The J gene is TRBJ2-3, the V gene TRBV20-1; 9 bases match TRBD1. The CDR3 has 18 residues. Unmatched junction bases numbered 17, after V lost 5 bases and J lost 2 bases. The germline V gene has CDR1 DFQATT and CDR2 SNEGSKA (reference sequence).

In this sample, this clonotype turned up many times. The V and J genes are TRBV6-2 or TRBV6-3 and TRBJ2-7; D remains ambiguous. V shed 4 bases and J shed 3 bases, with 7 bases lying between them. There are 12 residues in the CDR3. Germline CDR1 is MNHEY and CDR2 is SVGEGT. The CDR3 sequence is CASSFALYEQYF. CDR3 in DNA: TGTGCCAGCAGTTTCGCCCTCTACGAGCAGTACTTC.

About this clonotype itself: This may arise from a read error, as a much more abundant clone is one base away. V gene TRBV28 combines with J gene TRBJ2-7, with 9 bases identical to TRBD2. The CDR3 has 14 amino acids. CDR1 and CDR2 (germline): MDHEN, SYDVKM. CDR3 sequence: CASSISGRLYEQCF. Here the CDR3 DNA reads TGTGCCAGCAGTATTAGCGGGAGACTATACGAGCAGTGCTTC. Full variable domain (missing parts from reference TRBV28 and TRBJ2-7): DVKVTQSSRYLVKRTGEKVFLECVQDMDHENMFWYRQDPGLGLRLIYFSYDVKMKEKGDIPEGYSVSREKKERFSLILESASTNQTSMYLCASSISGRLYEQCFGPGTRLTVT.

This clonotype was counted only a few times. V usage is TRBV12-3 or TRBV12-4 and J usage is TRBJ2-1; 8 bases agree with TRBD2. The CDR3 is 19 residues long. After removal of 9 bases from V and 5 bases from J, the junction contained 24 bases not matched to a gene. CDR3 in DNA: TGTGCCAGAATCTCTGGACGGGAGGGGCGAGGCAGGAGAAACAATGAGCAGTTCTTC. Encoded protein: CARISGREGRGRRNNEQFF.

The rearrangement uses TRBV20-1 and TRBJ2-5; 8 nucleotides agree with TRBD2. Germline V gives CDR1 DFQATT, CDR2 SNEGSKA (reference sequence). The CDR3 contains 18 residues. Trimming cost V 0 bases and J 5 bases; bases outside gene matches: 17. The CDR3 nucleotides read TGCAGTGCTAGAGATCTTCTTCGGGGTAGCGGGACGAGGGAGACCCAGTACTTC. It is translated as CSARDLLRGSGTRETQYF.

As concerns this clonotype: An end of the junction does not agree with germline; a read error may underlie this. The chain is built from TRBV7-9 and TRBJ2-1; no clear D. The CDR3 has 15 amino acids. Germline V CDR1 and CDR2: SEHNR, FQNEAQ (reference sequence). For the CDR3, the DNA is TGTGCCAGCAGCTCTGCGGAACTACGGTACAATGAGCAGCTCTTC. Translated, it gives CASSSAELRYNEQLF.

This clonotype has at least ten counts. This chain connects TRBV5-4 to TRBJ2-5, with 7 bases that match TRBD2. Trimming took 4 bases from V and 3 from J; bases not matched to a gene: 3. The germline V gene encodes CDR1 SGHNT and CDR2 YYREEE (reference sequence). This CDR3 has 13 amino acids. The chain's CDR3 is CASSPAGEETQYF. CDR3 bases: TGTGCCAGCAGCCCTGCGGGGGAAGAGACCCAGTACTTC.

This clonotype was counted many times. The rearrangement joins TRBV19 to TRBJ2-1; no clear D. Trimming took 2 bases from V and 0 from J, leaving 8 bases between them. The CDR3 has 15 amino acids. Germline CDR1 LNHDA, CDR2 SQIVND (reference sequence). For the CDR3, the DNA is TGTGCCAGTAGTATACGTCAGAGCTCCTACAATGAGCAGTTCTTC. The encoded protein is CASSIRQSSYNEQFF. Full variable domain (rest looked up from reference TRBV19 and TRBJ2-1): DGGITQSPKYLFRKEGQNVTLSCEQNLNHDAMYWYRQDPGQGLRLIYYSQIVNDFQKGDIAEGYSVSREKKESFPLTVTSAQKNPTAFYLCASSIRQSSYNEQFFGPGTRLTVL.

At least ten counts were recorded for this clonotype. The genes are TRBV4-3 and TRBJ2-3, with D uncertain. Per the germline V gene, CDR1 is LGHNA and CDR2 is YSLEER. V was clipped by 0 bases and J by 0 bases, with 13 bases between them. The CDR3 runs 17 residues. Here the CDR3 reads CASSQDSRRSSTDTQYF. The CDR3 DNA is TGCGCCAGCAGCCAAGATAGCCGCAGGTCTAGCACAGATACGCAGTATTTT.

This clonotype was recorded many times. CDR3 protein: CASHSLGGANEKLFF. As DNA, the CDR3 is TGTGCCAGCCACTCCCTCGGGGGTGCTAATGAAAAACTGTTTTTT. J is TRBJ1-4 and V is TRBV5-8; D is perhaps TRBD1 (5 bases). The CDR3 contains 15 residues. CDR1 and CDR2 from the germline V gene are SGHTS and YDEGEE. Trimming pared 7 bases from V and 3 bases from J, leaving 16 bases between.

This clonotype was found a few times. Sequence at one end of the junction differs from germline and may be a read error. This rearrangement joins TRBV6-6 to TRBJ1-5, with a tentative D call TRBD1 (5 bases). There are 15 residues in the CDR3. Germline V gene data show CDR1 as MNHNY and CDR2 as SVGAGI (reference sequence). The CDR3 DNA reads TGTGCCAGCAGTCACTCGGGGGGTAGCAATCAGCCCCAGCATTTT. Residues: CASSHSGGSNQPQHF.